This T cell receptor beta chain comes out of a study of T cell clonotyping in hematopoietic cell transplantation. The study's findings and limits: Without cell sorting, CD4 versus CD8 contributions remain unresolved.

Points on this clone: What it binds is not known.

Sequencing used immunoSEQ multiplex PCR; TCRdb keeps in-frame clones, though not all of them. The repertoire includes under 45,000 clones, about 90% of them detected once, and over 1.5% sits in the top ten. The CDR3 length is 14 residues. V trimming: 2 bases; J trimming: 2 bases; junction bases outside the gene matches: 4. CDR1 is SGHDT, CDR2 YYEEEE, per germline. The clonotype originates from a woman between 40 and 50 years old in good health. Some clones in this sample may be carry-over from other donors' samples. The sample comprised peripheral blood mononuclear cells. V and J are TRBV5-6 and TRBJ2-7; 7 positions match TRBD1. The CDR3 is CASSFWDRPYEQYF. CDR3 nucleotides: TGTGCCAGCAGCTTCTGGGACAGACCCTACGAGCAGTACTTC.